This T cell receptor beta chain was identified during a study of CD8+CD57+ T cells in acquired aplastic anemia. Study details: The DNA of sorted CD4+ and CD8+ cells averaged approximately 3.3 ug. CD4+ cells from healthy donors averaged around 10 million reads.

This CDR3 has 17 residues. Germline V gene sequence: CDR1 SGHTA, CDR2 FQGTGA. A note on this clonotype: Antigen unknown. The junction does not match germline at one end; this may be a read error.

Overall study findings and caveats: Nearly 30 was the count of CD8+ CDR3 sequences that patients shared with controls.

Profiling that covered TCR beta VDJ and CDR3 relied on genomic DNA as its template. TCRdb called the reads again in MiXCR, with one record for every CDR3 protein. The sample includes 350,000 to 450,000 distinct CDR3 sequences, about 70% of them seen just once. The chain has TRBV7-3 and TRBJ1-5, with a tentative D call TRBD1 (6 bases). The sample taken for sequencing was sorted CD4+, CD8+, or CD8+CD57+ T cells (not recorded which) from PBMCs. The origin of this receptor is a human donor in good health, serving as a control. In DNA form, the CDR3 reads TGTGCCAGCAGCTCCCATGGGGGCCGGATAAGCAATCATCCCCAGCATTTT. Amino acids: CASSSHGGRISNHPQHF.